Each of the 27 T cell receptor beta chains below was sequenced from the same sample in a study of tumor and adjacent non-tumor tissue in lung cancer (dated by TCRdb to 2016 to 2019). RNA was isolated from bulk unsorted tissue, and RNA quality was assessed with a NanoDrop ND-1000 and an Agilent 2100. The library was obtained by multiplex PCR. TCRdb shows the sequencer as Illumina HiSeq 2500. TCRbeta libraries were built by three rounds of nested PCR using primers (Table S4), following protocols modified from ARM-PCR. In TCRdb, the public reads were trimmed at Q25 with fastp and aligned with MiXCR, with productive beta chains retained. Rows with a matching CDR3 protein are joined into one entry that keeps the most common DNA and genes. The sample table holds 200,000 to 250,000 distinct CDR3 sequences, of which 71% were seen once. The top ten constitute almost 25% of the sample. Material for sequencing was lung tumor tissue. Receptor source: a man in his sixties with non-small cell lung cancer.

Details on this clonotype: As the CDR3 is not closed by the conserved phenylalanine or tryptophan, this likely results from a read error. This sequence joins TRBV20-1 and TRBJ2-7; the D is unclear. Germline CDR1 and CDR2: DFQATT and SNEGSKA (reference sequence). This CDR3 region has 12 residues. The V end lost 1 base, the J end lost 3 bases, and 7 bases lay between the germline ends. CDR3 loop: CSARGHHYEQYS. DNA for the CDR3: TGCAGTGCTAGAGGACATCACTACGAGCAGTACTCC.

The chain links TRBV11-2 to TRBJ2-5; D gene uncertain. In germline, CDR1 is SGHAT, CDR2 FQNNGV. V was cut by 1 base and J by 4 bases, with 10 bases left in between. The CDR3 is 14 amino acids. CDR3 in DNA: TGTGCCAGCAGCTTAGTGTCCAGTACAGAGACCCAGTACTTC. Protein sequence: CASSLVSSTETQYF.

This clonotype was found once. The chain links TRBV28 to TRBJ2-7; 7 bases map to TRBD1. This CDR3 region has 15 residues. Germline CDR1 is MDHEN and CDR2 is SYDVKM. V trimming: 10 bases; J trimming: 4 bases; junction bases outside the gene matches: 16. The CDR3: CATLSRTGSSYEQYF. The CDR3 coding sequence is TGTGCCACTCTCTCTCGGACAGGAAGCTCGTACGAGCAGTACTTC.

A note on this clonotype: The junction departs from the called germline gene at one end, perhaps through a read error. This chain joins TRBV11-1 and TRBJ2-1, with D possibly being TRBD2 (5 bases). CDR3 length: 13 residues. Germline CDR1 reads SGHAT; CDR2 reads FQDESV (reference sequence). The CDR3 is CANSIAFLPIQFF. DNA of the CDR3: TGTGCCAACAGCATAGCGTTCTTGCCAATCCAGTTCTTC.

Concerning this clonotype itself: The junction differs from germline at one of its ends, possibly a read error. CDR3 bases: TGTGCCAGCAGCCAGAGGGGTGGGGGTACCCCGCTCTTC. As protein: CASSQRGGGTPLF. The chain recombines TRBV11-2 with TRBJ2-1; D possibly uses TRBD1 or TRBD2 (5 bases each). Germline V lookup: CDR1 SGHAT, CDR2 FQNNGV. There are 13 residues in the CDR3.

This clonotype was seen repeatedly, ten times or more. The V call is TRBV12-3 or TRBV12-4, the J call TRBJ2-2; TRBD1 matches 7 bases. V trimming: 6 bases; J trimming: 6 bases; junction bases outside the gene matches: 10. The CDR3 sequence is 15 residues long. The CDR3 region is CASSKGQLHAGELFF. The CDR3 DNA reads TGTGCCAGCAGCAAGGGACAGCTCCATGCCGGGGAGCTGTTTTTT.

Concerning this clonotype: A much larger clone sits a single nucleotide away, making a read error possible. This sequence joins TRBV29-1 and TRBJ1-5; 7 nucleotides match TRBD1. This CDR3 comprises 14 residues. The ends lost 3 bases at V and 6 bases at J; junction bases unmatched: 8. The germline CDR1 and CDR2 sequences are SQVTM and ANQGSEA. The DNA for the CDR3 is TGCAGCGTTGATGGGGAGGGGGCCGGTCAGCCCCAGCATTTT. It is translated as CSVDGEGAGQPQHF.

Of note for this clonotype: At one end, the junction sequence differs from germline, possibly due to a read error. This chain joins TRBV4-3 and TRBJ1-1; TRBD1 might be the D (6 bases). There are 15 residues in the CDR3. The germline V gene encodes CDR1 LGHNA and CDR2 YSLEER. Here the CDR3 DNA reads TGCGTCAGCAGCCAAGGGGGGGTATTGAACACTGAAGCTTTCTTT. Protein product: CVSSQGGVLNTEAFF.

A single count supports this clonotype. The CDR3 does not close with the conserved phenylalanine or tryptophan, likely indicating a read error. This sequence joins TRBV6-2 or TRBV6-3 and TRBJ2-5, with D hard to call. Germline assignment: CDR1 MNHEY and CDR2 SVGEGT. Trimming stripped 4 bases from V and 3 bases from J, with 15 bases between. The CDR3 loop spans 15 amino acids. This chain's CDR3 is CASSSQRVWKETQYL. The CDR3 bases are TGTGCCAGCAGTTCCCAACGGGTGTGGAAAGAGACCCAGTACCTC.

This clonotype was detected only a few times. This chain joins TRBV12-3 or TRBV12-4 and TRBJ1-2; unclear D gene. V was pared by 3 bases and J by 2 bases, with 10 bases between. This CDR3 is built from 14 residues. In nucleotides, the CDR3 is TGTGCCAGCAGTTTTCAGGCACCAAACTATGGCTACACCTTC. Its protein product is CASSFQAPNYGYTF.

Points on this clonotype: The CDR3 ends on some other residue instead of the conserved phenylalanine or tryptophan, so this is likely a read error. The V and J genes are TRBV6-1 and TRBJ1-2; D remains ambiguous. Per the germline V gene, CDR1 is MNHNS and CDR2 is SASEGT. This CDR3 region has 14 residues. CDR3 nucleotides: TGTGCCGGCAGTGGAAAACTTCTTGGCTATGGCTACACCTTA. Translation gives CAGSGKLLGYGYTL.

The chain is built from TRBV28 and TRBJ2-5, with TRBD1 identical over 7 bases. Germline CDR1 is MDHEN and CDR2 is SYDVKM. The CDR3 length is 13 residues. Trimming took 6 bases from V and 5 from J; bases not matched to a gene: 6. CDR3 in DNA: TGTGCCAGCAGGGAAGGGGGCGGGGAGACCCAGTACTTC. Its translation is CASREGGGETQYF.

As regards this clonotype: A much larger clonotype is one base distant, so this may be a read error. The V gene is TRBV20-1, the J gene TRBJ1-6; no clear D. The germline gives CDR1 DFQATT, CDR2 SNEGSKA (reference sequence). The CDR3 runs 13 residues. The CDR3 is CSTRDQSYSPLHF. Written as DNA, the CDR3 is TGCAGTACTAGAGATCAGAGTTATTCACCCCTCCACTTT.

This clonotype was observed many times. V usage is TRBV20-1 and J usage is TRBJ2-7, with 10 nucleotides matching TRBD1. The CDR3 runs to 12 residues. V lost 5 bases to trimming and J lost 3 bases; unmatched junction nucleotides: 1. From germline, CDR1 is DFQATT and CDR2 SNEGSKA (reference sequence). The CDR3 DNA reads TGCAGTGCTGGGGACAGGGGCTACGAGCAGTACTTC. Translating gives CSAGDRGYEQYF.

Note on this clonotype: Sequence at one end of the junction differs from germline and may be a read error. The chain employs TRBV11-2 and TRBJ1-6; 7 bases match TRBD1. CDR1 and CDR2 (germline): SGHAT, FQNNGV. There are 16 residues in the CDR3. The CDR3 coding sequence is TGTGCCAGCAGCCTACGACAGGACAGGTCTTTTTCACCCCACTACTTT. It translates to CASSLRQDRSFSPHYF.

By share of the sample, this clonotype is medium-sized (0.01 to 0.1%). V and J are TRBV29-1 and TRBJ2-2, with TRBD2 matching 12 bases. V lost 6 bases and J lost 4; bases outside the gene matches: 6. Germline loops: CDR1 SQVTM, CDR2 ANQGSEA. The CDR3 totals 15 residues. The CDR3 DNA reads TGCAGCGTGACCGGGACTAGCGGGTTCACCGGGGAGCTGTTTTTT. Amino acid sequence: CSVTGTSGFTGELFF.

With respect to this clonotype: A read error is possible here, since a much larger clone lies one base away. The gene calls are TRBV12-3 or TRBV12-4 and TRBJ1-1; D uncertain. V was shortened by 6 bases and J by 4 bases, with 15 bases between the two germline ends. The CDR3 totals 14 residues. This CDR3 is CASSLASWVTEAFF. DNA for the CDR3: TGTGCCAGCAGCCTAGCCTCATGGGTCACTGAAGCTTTCTTT.

In the case of this clonotype: It may be a read error: a sequence one base away is much more abundant. The chain is built from TRBV20-1 and TRBJ1-2; TRBD1 agrees at 7 bases. The CDR3 loop spans 13 amino acids. Germline loops: CDR1 DFQATT, CDR2 SNEGSKA (reference sequence). Unmatched junction bases numbered 4, after V lost 6 bases and J lost 0 bases. This CDR3 is CSAVTGTNYGYTF. The CDR3 bases are TGCAGTGCCGTGACAGGGACTAACTATGGCTACACCTTC.

Points on this clonotype: One end of the junction fails to match germline, which may point to a read error. The CDR3 reads CTSSLATGLAKETQYF. The CDR3 DNA reads TGTACCAGCAGCTTGGCCACGGGACTAGCTAAAGAGACCCAGTACTTC. The chain joins TRBV5-5 to TRBJ2-5, with 9 positions matching TRBD2. CDR1 and CDR2 (germline): SGHKS, YYEKEE (reference sequence). The CDR3 runs to 16 residues. Complete variable domain (other parts from reference TRBV5-5 and TRBJ2-5): DAGVTQSPTHLIKTRGQQVTLRCSPISGHKSVSWYQQVLGQGPQFIFQYYEKEERGRGNFPDRFSARQFPNYSSELNVNALLLGDSALYLCTSSLATGLAKETQYFGPGTRLLVL.

The chain is built from TRBV11-2 and TRBJ2-3, with 14 bases that match TRBD2. The CDR3 totals 16 residues. CDR1 and CDR2 from the germline V gene are SGHAT and FQNNGV. The V and J ends lost 7 bases and 8 bases, in that order; junction bases with no gene match: 11. The chain's CDR3 is CASNLGTSGGGGTQYF. The CDR3, as DNA: TGTGCCAGCAACTTGGGGACTAGCGGGGGTGGGGGTACGCAGTATTTT.

This clonotype was detected a few times. One base away lies a much larger clone, so this may be a sequencing read error. The rearrangement uses TRBV11-2 and TRBJ1-3, with D maybe TRBD1 (5 bases). The CDR3 covers 14 residues. V was pared by 5 bases and J by 1 base, with 9 bases between. The germline CDR1 and CDR2 sequences are SGHAT and FQNNGV. Here the CDR3 reads CASSLGQSGNTIYF. The DNA for the CDR3 is TGTGCCAGCAGCCTAGGACAATCTGGAAACACCATATATTTT.

This sequence joins TRBV23-1 and TRBJ1-1; TRBD1 is a possible D gene (5 bases). TRBV23-1 is sorted into the ORF group, with uncertain function. V lost 1 base and J lost 4, with 16 bases in between. This CDR3 has 16 residues. The DNA of the CDR3 is TGCGCCAGCAGTCAATATCCGAGGGGCGCGGGCACTGAAGCTTTCTTT. Its translation is CASSQYPRGAGTEAFF.

This clonotype was seen more than once but under ten times. V gene TRBV28 combines with J gene TRBJ2-7; tentatively, D is TRBD2 (5 bases). V was trimmed by 7 bases and J by 5 bases, leaving 18 bases between them. Germline-derived CDR1 and CDR2 are MDHEN and SYDVKM. The CDR3 covers 14 residues. CDR3: CASKGEAGNNEQYF. CDR3 sequence (DNA): TGTGCCAGCAAGGGAGAAGCAGGTAATAACGAGCAGTACTTC. The full variable domain, rest sourced from reference TRBV28 and TRBJ2-7, is DVKVTQSSRYLVKRTGEKVFLECVQDMDHENMFWYRQDPGLGLRLIYFSYDVKMKEKGDIPEGYSVSREKKERFSLILESASTNQTSMYLCASKGEAGNNEQYFGPGTRLTVT.

In the case of this clonotype: At one end the junction does not follow the germline gene, possibly because of a read error. The V call is TRBV12-3 or TRBV12-4, the J call TRBJ2-2, with D perhaps matching TRBD2 (5 bases). This CDR3 comprises 14 residues. The CDR3 sequence is CASRPGGNTEELFF. CDR3 nucleotides: TGTGCCAGCCGTCCCGGAGGTAACACCGAGGAGCTGTTTTTT.

This clonotype has a count of ten or more. A read error may explain this, as a much larger clone is one base away. The chain uses TRBV12-3 or TRBV12-4 and TRBJ1-1, with D uncertain. This CDR3 contains 12 residues. Trimming pared 6 bases from V and 4 bases from J, leaving 9 bases between. The CDR3 sequence: CASRPESTEAFF. The CDR3 nucleotides are TGTGCCAGCAGGCCGGAGAGCACTGAAGCTTTCTTT.

This clonotype turned up a few times. The gene calls are TRBV7-9 and TRBJ1-4; D perhaps matches TRBD1 (5 bases). Germline CDR1 is SEHNR and CDR2 is FQNEAQ (reference sequence). V was trimmed by 5 bases and J by 4 bases, leaving 11 bases between them. The length of the CDR3 is 14 residues. The chain's CDR3 is CASSIPGNNEKLFF. The CDR3 DNA follows: TGTGCCAGCAGCATACCAGGGAATAATGAAAAACTGTTTTTT. Using reference TRBV7-9 and TRBJ1-4 for the parts outside the CDR3, the full variable domain is DTGVSQNPRHKITKRGQNVTFRCDPISEHNRLYWYRQTLGQGPEFLTYFQNEAQLEKSRLLSDRFSAERPKGSFSTLEIQRTEQGDSAMYLCASSIPGNNEKLFFGSGTQLSVL.

Of note for this clonotype: Possible read error: a much larger clone is one base away. The V and J genes are TRBV20-1 and TRBJ2-1; no clear D. Germline CDR1 and CDR2: DFQATT and SNEGSKA (reference sequence). V was clipped by 5 bases and J by 1 base, with 18 bases between them. The CDR3 length is 16 residues. The CDR3 here is CSAPVFFERSYNEQFF. For the CDR3, the DNA is TGCAGTGCTCCCGTCTTTTTCGAGAGGTCCTACAATGAGCAGTTCTTC.